The T cell receptor (beta chain) described here comes from a study of T-cell memory formation after mild COVID-19. Germline V lookup: CDR1 MNHEY, CDR2 SVGAGI. The CDR3 totals 13 residues. J gave up 5 bases and V 7 bases, and 7 bases lay outside the gene matches. MiXCR, run by TCRdb on the 5' RACE reads, gives a single entry per CDR3 protein. The top ten hold around 12% of the sample, which has about 500,000 distinct CDR3 sequences, around 20% seen once. V gene TRBV6-5 combines with J gene TRBJ2-7; TRBD1 agrees at 8 bases. Input material: PBMCs or a T cell subset sorted from them (not recorded which). The sequence came from an adult woman who had mild COVID-19 (a few samples of this study predate the infection). Cell type and time point are not known. The CDR3 DNA follows: TGTGCCAGCAATGACAGGGGCAAGGACGAGCAGTACTTC. Protein: CASNDRGKDEQYF.